Detailed here is one T cell receptor (beta chain). In this sample, this clonotype turned up many times. The antigen this receptor binds is unknown. It has no much larger one-base neighbor in the sample; base qualities were not kept. This sample is part of a study of T cell repertoires in cytomegalovirus infection (dated by TCRdb to between 2018 and 2021). Some background on the complete study: Alongside well-studied HLA-B-restricted epitopes, the peptide stimulations were aimed at recently identified HLA-C-restricted CMV epitopes, whose presentation resists viral immunomodulation. The HLA type of each donor mattered for the analysis, because public TCR beta signatures pointed to carriage of CMV infection along with the matching HLA type.

On the study overall, not on this receptor specifically: The ex vivo response was dominated by HLA-C-restricted CMV-specific TCR beta clonotypes, and the single most frequent clonotype in two of eight donors was supplied by these HLA-C-restricted clonotypes. In both this cohort and an independent roughly 330-donor cohort, the cumulative frequency of public TCR beta family members distinguished carriers of CMV infection plus the relevant HLA type.

TCRdb lists the instrument as Illumina HiSeq 1500. TCRdb ran its own pipeline on the public reads, namely fastp trimming at Q25 and MiXCR clone calling, and kept in-frame beta chains. A single entry per CDR3 protein holds the most common genes and DNA from its merged rows. In this sample the table shows 900,000 to 950,000 distinct CDR3 sequences, roughly 30% of which occur a single time. The ten largest clonotypes hold 13% of the sample. The treatment or condition label for this specimen denotes: in vitro stimulation with specific CMV peptide epitopes to enrich CMV-specific T cells. This TCR derives from a human donor in good health (CMV status not recorded). Some clones in this sample may be carry-over from other donors' samples. The sample in question was cultured CD8+ T cells from PBMCs, obtained from culture after CMV antigen stimulation.

The DNA sequence is as follows: TGTGCCAGCAGCAAGGGACAGGTGGGACTAGTAGATACGCAGTATTTT. Translated, this gives CASSKGQVGLVDTQYF. The chain links TRBV7-6 with TRBJ2-3; the D call is possibly TRBD1 or TRBD2, each sharing 8 bases. Spanning cysteine to phenylalanine, the CDR3 consists of 16 amino acids. The sequence is cut down to CDR3 DNA, 48 bases in frame from base 1. V and J lose 5 bases and 5 bases, and a span of 20 bases separates them. The germline V gene yields SGHVS for CDR1 and FNYEAQ for CDR2.